This T cell receptor (beta chain) is drawn from a study of blood T cell repertoires in COVID-19. Overall study context: Whether acute or convalescent, the COVID-19 samples came from the United States, Italy and Spain. Sources were T cells, B-cell-depleted T cells, or PBMCs; the material itself was cDNA or gDNA.

The V gene's germline CDR1 is SGDLS and CDR2 YYNGEE. Trimming took off 2 bases at V and 4 bases at J, with 10 bases between the two ends. This CDR3 region has 13 residues. Clones were read by immunoSEQ multiplex PCR, and TCRdb kept only the in-frame ones, dropping some. Seen here are about 140,000 clones, roughly 86% observed once, and the top ten hold roughly 5%. This receptor was identified in a human donor in a cohort sampled during active COVID-19. This rearrangement joins TRBV9 to TRBJ2-7; no clear D gene. Sequencing used peripheral blood. DNA of the CDR3: TGTGCCAGCAGCGTCGGAGATTTATACGAGCAGTACTTC. It encodes CASSVGDLYEQYF.